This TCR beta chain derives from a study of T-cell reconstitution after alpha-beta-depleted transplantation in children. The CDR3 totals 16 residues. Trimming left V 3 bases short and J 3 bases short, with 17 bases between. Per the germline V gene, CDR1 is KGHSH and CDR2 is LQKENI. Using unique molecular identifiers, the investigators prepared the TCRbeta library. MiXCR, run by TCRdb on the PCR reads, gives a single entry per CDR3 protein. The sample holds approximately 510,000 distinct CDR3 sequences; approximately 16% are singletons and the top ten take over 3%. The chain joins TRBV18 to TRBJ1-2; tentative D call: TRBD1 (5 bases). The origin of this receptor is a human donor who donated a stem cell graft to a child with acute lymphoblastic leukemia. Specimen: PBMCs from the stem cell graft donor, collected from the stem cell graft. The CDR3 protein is CASSPDGDALDYGYTF. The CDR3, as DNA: TGTGCCAGCTCACCGGACGGGGACGCCCTTGACTATGGCTACACCTTC. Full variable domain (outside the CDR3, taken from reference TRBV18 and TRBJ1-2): NAGVMQNPRHLVRRRGQEARLRCSPMKGHSHVYWYRQLPEEGLKFMVYLQKENIIDESGMPKERFSAEFPKEGPSILRIQQVVRGDSAAYFCASSPDGDALDYGYTFGSGTRLTVV.